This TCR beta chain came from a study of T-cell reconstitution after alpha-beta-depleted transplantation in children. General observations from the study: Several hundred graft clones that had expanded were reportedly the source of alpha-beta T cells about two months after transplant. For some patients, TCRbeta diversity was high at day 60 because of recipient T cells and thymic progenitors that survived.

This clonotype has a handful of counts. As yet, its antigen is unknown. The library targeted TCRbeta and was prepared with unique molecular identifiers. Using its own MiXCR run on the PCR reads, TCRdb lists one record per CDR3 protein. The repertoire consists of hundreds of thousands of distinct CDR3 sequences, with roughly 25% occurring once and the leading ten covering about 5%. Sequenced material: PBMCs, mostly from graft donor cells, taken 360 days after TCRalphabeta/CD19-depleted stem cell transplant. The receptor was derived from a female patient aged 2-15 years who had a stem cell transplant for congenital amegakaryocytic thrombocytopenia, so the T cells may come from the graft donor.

This chain's CDR3 is CASSYGRTTGNTIYF. The CDR3 bases are TGTGCCAGCAGCTACGGACGGACGACTGGAAACACCATATATTTT. The chain recombines TRBV28 with TRBJ1-3; D unresolved. Germline assignment: CDR1 MDHEN and CDR2 SYDVKM. Trimming took off 6 bases at V and 2 bases at J, with 14 bases between the two ends. The length of the CDR3 is 15 residues.